Given below is one T cell receptor (beta chain) in context. Its target is not known. V lost 5 bases to trimming and J lost 2 bases; unmatched junction nucleotides: 5. Germline V gene sequence: CDR1 SEHNR, CDR2 FQNEAQ (reference sequence). This CDR3 comprises 14 residues. The protocol was immunoSEQ multiplex PCR, while the TCRdb copy is restricted to in-frame clones and leaves out a portion. The sample lists about 35,000 clones, under 85% occurring once. This sample stems from a study of OX40 agonist ivuxolimab in advanced cancers. Notes on the study in general: On average, CD8+ T cells had more expanded clones than CD4+.

The TCR sequence derives from an adult with an advanced solid tumor such as melanoma, head and neck, liver or kidney cancer. The V gene is TRBV7-9, the J gene TRBJ1-2; 7 positions agree with TRBD1. The material sequenced was CD4+ or CD8+ T cells sorted from blood, taken in a trial of the OX40 agonist ivuxolimab. DNA of the CDR3: TGTGCCAGCAGCATAGGGACAGTAAACTATGGCTACACCTTC. It codes for CASSIGTVNYGYTF.